These T cell receptor beta chains were read from a single sample in a study of blood T cells in healthy people across ages. TCRdb re-analysed the 5' RACE reads in MiXCR, keeping a single row per CDR3 protein. This table holds some 1,000,000 distinct CDR3 sequences, about 25% found once. Separately, the same data were catalogued under a study of T cells of mothers and their children.

The source material was blood. The receptors stem from a girl aged 2-15 years in good health. The CDR3 runs from the conserved cysteine through the conserved F or W. The D gene is left open where the match is weak. Some rows mark clone size as missing; the rest say once, few, many or name a class of expanded clone.

J: TRBJ2-1; size: few; V: TRBV14; D: TRBD1; CDR3: CASSPDRHNEQFF; DNA: TGTGCCAGCAGCCCGGACAGGCACAATGAGCAGTTCTTC
J: TRBJ2-1; size: few; V: TRBV4-1; D: TRBD2; CDR3: CASSHGSSGVTANEQFF; DNA: TGCGCCAGCAGCCACGGATCTAGCGGGGTAACCGCGAATGAGCAGTTCTTC
J: TRBJ2-2; size: -; V: TRBV28; D: -; CDR3: CASSLLVSGQNTGELFF; DNA: TGTGCCAGCAGTCTACTCGTTTCCGGACAGAACACCGGGGAGCTGTTTTTT
J: TRBJ2-1; size: -; V: TRBV11-2; D: TRBD2; CDR3: CASSLHSPGLAGNNEQFF; DNA: TGTGCCAGCAGCCTTCACTCTCCGGGACTAGCGGGAAACAATGAGCAGTTCTTC
J: TRBJ2-7; size: few; V: TRBV5-1; D: TRBD1; CDR3: CASSWTGQGNEQYF; DNA: TGCGCCAGCAGCTGGACGGGACAGGGGAACGAGCAGTACTTC
J: TRBJ2-1; size: -; V: TRBV5-1; D: -; CDR3: CASSNPLRNEQFF; DNA: TGCGCCAGCAGCAATCCCCTACGCAATGAGCAGTTCTTC
J: TRBJ1-1; size: few; V: TRBV7-3; D: -; CDR3: CASSHYDGTEAFF; DNA: TGTGCCAGCAGCCATTATGATGGCACTGAAGCTTTCTTT
J: TRBJ2-1; size: -; V: TRBV28; D: TRBD2; CDR3: CASTDNSGTIPYNEQFF; DNA: TGTGCCAGCACTGACAATAGCGGGACGATTCCCTACAATGAGCAGTTCTTC
J: TRBJ2-5; size: few; V: TRBV20-1; D: TRBD2; CDR3: CSAATGGEETQYF; DNA: TGCAGTGCTGCAACGGGGGGGGAAGAGACCCAGTACTTC
J: TRBJ2-7; size: -; V: TRBV3-1; D: -; CDR3: CASSQDMGEGYEQYF; DNA: TGTGCCAGCAGCCAAGATATGGGGGAAGGGTACGAGCAGTACTTC
J: TRBJ2-5; size: -; V: TRBV28; D: -; CDR3: CASSSRDIQETQYF; DNA: TGTGCCAGCAGTTCCCGGGACATTCAAGAGACCCAGTACTTC
J: TRBJ2-5; size: -; V: TRBV6-5; D: TRBD1; CDR3: CASSSLNRGQETQYF; DNA: TGTGCCAGCAGCTCACTAAACAGGGGCCAAGAGACCCAGTACTTC
J: TRBJ1-4; size: once; V: TRBV9; D: -; CDR3: CASSVGDPGKLFF; DNA: TGTGCCAGCAGCGTAGGGGACCCTGGGAAACTGTTTTTT
J: TRBJ1-1; size: few; V: TRBV6-5; D: -; CDR3: CASSYSESSEAFF; DNA: TGTGCCAGCAGTTACTCCGAGAGTTCTGAAGCTTTCTTT
J: TRBJ1-2; size: -; V: TRBV24-1; D: -; CDR3: CATSDRDRIGGYTF; DNA: TGTGCCACCAGTGACCGCGACAGGATCGGTGGCTACACCTTC